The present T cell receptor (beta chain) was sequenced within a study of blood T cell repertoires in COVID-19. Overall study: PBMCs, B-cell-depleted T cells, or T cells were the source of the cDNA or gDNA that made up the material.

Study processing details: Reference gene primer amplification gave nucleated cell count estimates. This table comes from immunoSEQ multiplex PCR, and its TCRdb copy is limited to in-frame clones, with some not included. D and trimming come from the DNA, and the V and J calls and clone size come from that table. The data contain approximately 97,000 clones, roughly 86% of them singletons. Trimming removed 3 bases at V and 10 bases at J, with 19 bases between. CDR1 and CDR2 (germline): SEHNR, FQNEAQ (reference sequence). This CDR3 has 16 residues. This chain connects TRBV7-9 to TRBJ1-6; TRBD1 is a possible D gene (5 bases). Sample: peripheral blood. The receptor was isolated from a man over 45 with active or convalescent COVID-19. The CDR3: CASSFQGRGFRSPLHF. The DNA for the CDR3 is TGTGCCAGCAGCTTCCAGGGTAGAGGTTTTCGATCACCCCTCCACTTT.